The entry below gives a single TCR beta chain sequence along with its context. Its antigen is undetermined. These data come from a study of cytomegalovirus exposure and HLA in healthy donors. Study-level background: Unique TCR beta sequences numbering about 100 million came from about 179 million T cells in an earlier analysis. General study results and limits: The study designated roughly 160 TCR beta chains cytomegalovirus-associated. Near-uniform donor sequencing depth was presumed by presence/absence analyses.

The CDR3 has 14 residues. The germline gives CDR1 SEHNR, CDR2 FQNEAQ (reference sequence). Trimming removed 6 bases from V and 2 bases from J; junction bases left unmatched: 4. With 60 Vbeta and 13 Jbeta primers, the PCR was carried out. Profiling relied on immunoSEQ multiplex PCR, and the TCRdb table lists in-frame clones only, not all of them. The sample lists 150,000 to 200,000 clones; roughly 82% were seen once. Sequenced material: PBMCs. The source of this sequence is a woman aged 25-40 years in good health and CMV-seronegative. V usage is TRBV7-9 and J usage is TRBJ2-3; TRBD1 matches at 8 bases. The CDR3: CASSRDRSTDTQYF. The CDR3, as DNA: TGTGCCAGCAGTCGGGACAGGTCCACAGATACGCAGTATTTT.